This T cell receptor (beta chain) was sequenced in a study of vaccination effects on CD4 cells after COVID-19. Generated by immunoSEQ multiplex PCR, the TCRdb table keeps only in-frame clones and is missing some. Seen here are 70,000 to 95,000 clones, approximately 81% observed once, and the top ten hold around 1.5%. Prior to sequencing, the ViraFEST assay stimulated PBMC with viral peptide pools, which expanded the antigen-specific CD4+ T cells. Following a 10-day culture, CD4+ T cells were purified. Both day 3 and day 7 saw half the medium replaced with IL-2 medium. Notes on the study in general: Pronounced clonal contraction occurred in clones induced by infection and by vaccine late after vaccination.

Concerning this clone itself: Its target is unknown.

This CDR3 is built from 13 residues. Trimming left V 10 bases short and J 0 bases short, with 12 bases between. Germline loops: CDR1 ENHRY, CDR2 SYGVKD. This clonotype originated in a human donor who received a COVID-19 vaccine. The specimen was CD4+ T cells from PBMCs cultured with HCoV-229E spike peptides, collected before COVID-19 vaccination. The chain has TRBV10-3 and TRBJ1-1; no reliable D call. The CDR3 DNA reads TGTGCCACCAAGCCCGATTTGAACACTGAAGCTTTCTTT. Its translation: CATKPDLNTEAFF.